Shown below are 25 T cell receptor beta chains from a single sample sequenced in a study of T cells of healthy individuals. TCRdb re-analysed the 5' RACE reads in MiXCR, keeping a single row per CDR3 protein. This repertoire shows about 53,000 distinct CDR3 sequences, around 15% found once; its top ten account for about 15%. These receptors originate from a human donor in good health.

The rearrangement joins TRBV24-1 to TRBJ2-3; D perhaps matches TRBD1 (6 bases). The CDR3 spans 18 residues. Germline CDR1 reads KGHDR; CDR2 reads SFDVKD. With 3 bases removed from V and 0 bases from J, the gap between germline ends came to 18 bases. DNA of the CDR3: TGTGCCACCAGTGATGGGCCCCTGACAGGCACTAGCACAGATACGCAGTATTTT. Encoded protein: CATSDGPLTGTSTDTQYF.

This clonotype was picked up many times. The chain uses TRBV9 and TRBJ2-5; D gene ambiguous. The germline gives CDR1 SGDLS, CDR2 YYNGEE. This CDR3 is built from 14 residues. V lost 0 bases and J lost 7, with 13 bases in between. CDR3 in DNA: TGTGCCAGCAGCGTAGAGTCGACCGCCAGGACCCAGTACTTC. This codes for CASSVESTARTQYF. The variable domain in full, with the rest retrieved from reference TRBV9 and TRBJ2-5, is DSGVTQTPKHLITATGQRVTLRCSPRSGDLSVYWYQQSLDQGLQFLIQYYNGEERAKGNILERFSAQQFPDLHSELNLSSLELGDSALYFCASSVESTARTQYFGPGTRLLVL.

This clonotype was found many times. The V call is TRBV11-2, the J call TRBJ1-4; 7 nucleotides agree with TRBD1. CDR1 is SGHAT and CDR2 is FQNNGV in the germline V gene. Trimming cost V 5 bases and J 4 bases; bases outside gene matches: 7. The CDR3 extends over 15 amino acids. The CDR3 sequence: CASSPRQGFNEKLFF. CDR3 nucleotides: TGTGCCAGCAGCCCCAGACAGGGATTTAATGAAAAACTGTTTTTT.

This clonotype was counted many times. In nucleotides, the CDR3 is TGTGCCAGCAGGGGGGCAAGAACTAATGAAAAACTGTTTTTT. It specifies CASRGARTNEKLFF. The chain combines TRBV7-9 with TRBJ1-4; possible D gene TRBD1, 6 bases. V was pared by 6 bases and J by 1 base, with 9 bases between. CDR1 is SEHNR and CDR2 is FQNEAQ in the germline V gene (reference sequence). The CDR3 runs to 14 residues.

This clonotype was seen ten or more times. The J gene is TRBJ1-2, the V gene TRBV29-1; possible D gene TRBD1, 6 bases. The CDR3 extends over 14 amino acids. Germline lookup yields CDR1 SQVTM and CDR2 ANQGSEA. The ends were cut back, 1 base at V and 4 bases at J, with 13 bases in the middle. The CDR3 nucleotides read TGCAGCGTTGAAGGTTCAGGGGTAGTCTATGGCTACACCTTC. Amino acids: CSVEGSGVVYGYTF.

Many counts were recorded for this clonotype. This chain links TRBV20-1 with TRBJ2-5, with 16 nucleotides matching TRBD2. V lost 5 bases, J lost 5 bases, and 14 bases stayed unmatched. The germline V gene encodes CDR1 DFQATT and CDR2 SNEGSKA (reference sequence). This CDR3 has 18 amino acids. CDR3 DNA: TGCAGTGCTGAATCACAGGGACTAGCGGGAGGGCCACAGGAGACCCAGTACTTC. The encoded protein is CSAESQGLAGGPQETQYF.

The chain carries TRBV7-8 and TRBJ2-2; 10 bases map to TRBD2. Germline V gene lookup returns CDR1 SGHVS and CDR2 FQNEAQ. The CDR3 has 19 residues. Trimming cost V 1 base and J 5 bases; bases outside gene matches: 13. CDR3 nucleotide sequence: TGTGCCAGCAGCTTAGAGGCCCTAGCGGGAGTAAGGAGGACCGGGGAGCTGTTTTTT. This translates into CASSLEALAGVRRTGELFF. The full variable domain, completed using reference TRBV7-8 and TRBJ2-2, is GAGVSQSPRYKVAKRGQDVALRCDPISGHVSLFWYQQALGQGPEFLTYFQNEAQLDKSGLPSDRFFAERPEGSVSTLKIQRTQQEDSAVYLCASSLEALAGVRRTGELFFGEGSRLTVL.

This clonotype was seen many times. The chain combines TRBV12-5 with TRBJ2-1, with a possible D match to TRBD2 (5 bases). Germline values: CDR1 LGHNT, CDR2 FRNRAP. There are 16 residues in the CDR3. Trimming took off 5 bases at V and 4 bases at J, with 18 bases between the two ends. CDR3 protein: CASGGPGISIYNEQFF. CDR3 in DNA: TGTGCTAGTGGTGGTCCCGGGATCTCCATTTACAATGAGCAGTTCTTC.

The genes are TRBV24-1 and TRBJ1-1; no clear D gene. V shed 8 bases and J shed 1 base, with 4 bases lying between them. The CDR3 consists of 11 residues. CDR1 and CDR2 from the germline V gene are KGHDR and SFDVKD. Here the CDR3 reads CATKRNTEAFF. The CDR3 DNA reads as TGTGCCACCAAGCGGAACACTGAAGCTTTCTTT.

This clonotype was recorded a few times. The V call is TRBV6-2 or TRBV6-3, the J call TRBJ2-7; TRBD1 or TRBD2 may be the D gene (5 bases each). Germline V gene data show CDR1 as MNHEY and CDR2 as SVGEGT. This CDR3 is 12 amino acids long. V lost 2 bases and J lost 7, with 9 bases in between. The CDR3 nucleotides read TGTGCCAGCAGTTACAGGGGAGAGGAGCAGTACTTC. Translation: CASSYRGEEQYF.

This clonotype was observed at least ten times. V usage is TRBV5-1 and J usage is TRBJ2-1; no reliable D call. V was clipped by 0 bases and J by 6 bases, with 10 bases between them. The CDR3 has 14 amino acids. Germline V CDR1 and CDR2: SGHRS, YFSETQ. The CDR3 sequence is CASSLVPPANEQFF. DNA of the CDR3: TGCGCCAGCAGCTTGGTCCCGCCAGCCAATGAGCAGTTCTTC.

This clonotype was recorded a few times. V and J are TRBV29-1 and TRBJ1-2, with D uncertain. Germline V gene sequence: CDR1 SQVTM, CDR2 ANQGSEA. V was trimmed by 6 bases and J by 0 bases, leaving 14 bases between them. This CDR3 is built from 14 residues. The CDR3 DNA reads as TGCAGCGTGAAACAGATATCCCCTAACTATGGCTACACCTTC. The encoded protein is CSVKQISPNYGYTF.

This clonotype was recorded many times. This rearrangement joins TRBV20-1 to TRBJ1-1, with a tentative D call TRBD1 (6 bases). CDR1 DFQATT and CDR2 SNEGSKA come from the germline V gene (reference sequence). V gave up 3 bases and J gave up 1 base, with 9 bases separating them. This CDR3 contains 13 residues. CDR3 region: CSARTDRNTEAFF. CDR3 DNA: TGCAGTGCTAGGACGGACAGGAACACTGAAGCTTTCTTT.

This clonotype came up a few times. The rearrangement uses TRBV7-2 and TRBJ2-3, with 7 bases lining up with TRBD2. Germline CDR1 is SGHTA and CDR2 is FQGNSA. V lost 2 bases, J lost 2 bases, and 4 bases stayed unmatched. This CDR3 is built from 15 residues. The CDR3 DNA sequence: TGTGCCAGCAGCTTAAGGGACTACGCCACAGATACGCAGTATTTT. Its translation: CASSLRDYATDTQYF.

The table lists this clonotype with a few counts. This sequence joins TRBV20-1 and TRBJ2-1, with 11 bases fitting TRBD2. The V segment lost 6 bases and the J segment 5 bases; nucleotides outside the gene matches: 6. CDR1 DFQATT and CDR2 SNEGSKA come from the germline V gene (reference sequence). The CDR3 is 14 amino acids. The DNA for the CDR3 is TGCAGTGCGGACGGACTAGCGGGCAACAATGAGCAGTTCTTC. It is translated as CSADGLAGNNEQFF.

This clonotype was counted only a few times. The chain has TRBV11-2 and TRBJ1-6; D not certain. CDR1 and CDR2 (germline): SGHAT, FQNNGV. Trimming removed 2 bases at V and 8 bases at J, with 13 bases between. The CDR3 has 15 amino acids. CDR3 loop: CASSLRPRGDSPLHF. For the CDR3, the DNA is TGTGCCAGCAGCTTACGACCACGTGGTGATTCACCCCTCCACTTT.

There are many counts of this clonotype. The J gene is TRBJ2-5, the V gene TRBV29-1, with 10 bases matching TRBD1. Per germline, CDR1 SQVTM and CDR2 ANQGSEA. The CDR3 contains 15 residues. V shed 6 bases and J 3 bases; nucleotides not matched to a gene: 10. CDR3 DNA sequence: TGCAGCGTCCACCGACCGGGACAGGGGAAAGAGACCCAGTACTTC. Translated: CSVHRPGQGKETQYF.

This chain connects TRBV20-1 to TRBJ2-7, with 9 positions matching TRBD1. Losses at the gene ends were 6 bases for V and 1 base for J; bases not matched to a gene: 10. The CDR3 covers 15 residues. Germline V gene lookup returns CDR1 DFQATT and CDR2 SNEGSKA (reference sequence). CDR3 residues: CSATRTGGGSYEQYF. The CDR3 nucleotides read TGCAGTGCGACCCGCACAGGGGGCGGATCCTACGAGCAGTACTTC.

This clonotype was observed many times. V usage is TRBV20-1 and J usage is TRBJ2-1; possibly TRBD1 or TRBD2 for D (8 bases each). V was cut by 1 base and J by 5 bases, with 27 bases left in between. CDR3 length equals 19 residues. CDR1 DFQATT and CDR2 SNEGSKA come from the germline V gene (reference sequence). CDR3 residues: CSARVPGGSGAGVNNEQFF. CDR3 coding DNA: TGCAGTGCTAGAGTTCCAGGGGGCTCAGGAGCGGGAGTAAACAATGAGCAGTTCTTC.

This clonotype has ten or more counts. The rearrangement links TRBV29-1 to TRBJ2-7; D is undetermined. V shed 7 bases and J shed 3 bases, with 10 bases lying between them. This CDR3 comprises 11 residues. CDR1 SQVTM and CDR2 ANQGSEA come from the germline V gene. This CDR3 reads CSASLGYEQYF. The CDR3, as DNA: TGCAGCGCCTCCCTTGGCTACGAGCAGTACTTC.

The chain joins TRBV7-6 to TRBJ2-1; 8 nucleotides align to TRBD2. This CDR3 is 15 amino acids long. Germline V gives CDR1 SGHVS, CDR2 FNYEAQ. J gave up 8 bases and V 1 base, and 7 bases lay outside the gene matches. This CDR3 is CASSLGTSYNHEQFF. CDR3 in DNA: TGTGCCAGCAGCTTAGGGACTAGCTACAACCATGAGCAGTTCTTC.

Only a few counts were recorded for this clonotype. The rearrangement uses TRBV5-6 and TRBJ2-1, with 7 bases aligning to TRBD2. J lost 3 bases, V lost 4 bases, and 10 bases had no gene match. Germline CDR1 is SGHDT and CDR2 is YYEEEE. This CDR3 comprises 16 residues. For the CDR3, the DNA is TGTGCCAGCAGCCACCTCTCAGGGAGGGGCTACAATGAGCAGTTCTTC. Protein product: CASSHLSGRGYNEQFF.

This clonotype has more than one count but fewer than ten. The J gene is TRBJ1-2, the V gene TRBV30; TRBD1 agrees at 7 bases. This CDR3 is 17 amino acids long. From germline, CDR1 is GTSNPN and CDR2 SVGIG (reference sequence). J gave up 4 bases and V 1 base, and 15 bases lay outside the gene matches. The CDR3 reads CAWSARNRGTSPYGYTF. The CDR3 DNA reads TGTGCCTGGAGTGCGCGTAACAGGGGCACGTCACCCTATGGCTACACCTTC.

This clonotype was observed a few times. The chain has TRBV20-1 and TRBJ2-1; 10 bases line up with TRBD2. J was trimmed by 9 bases and V by 2 bases; bases with no gene match: 10. The CDR3 extends over 15 amino acids. The germline V gene has CDR1 DFQATT and CDR2 SNEGSKA (reference sequence). The CDR3 nucleotides are TGCAGTGCTAGAACGGCTAGCGGGGGTAGGGGTGAGCAGTTCTTC. Translated, it gives CSARTASGGRGEQFF.

V and J are TRBV5-1 and TRBJ1-2; TRBD1 is a possible D gene (6 bases). Per germline, CDR1 SGHRS and CDR2 YFSETQ. V was pared by 0 bases and J by 6 bases, with 12 bases between. The CDR3 consists of 14 residues. The CDR3 coding sequence is TGCGCCAGCAGCTTGGAAACAGGGTTCAATGGCTACACCTTC. The encoded protein is CASSLETGFNGYTF.